This record covers a single TCR beta chain. The antigen is unknown. The sample belongs to a study of identical twins. Study-level findings and limits: Sequences that were beta out-of-frame showed weaker excess twin sharing. Twin-shared out-of-frame alpha sequences were enriched for low generation probability. Within monozygotic twins, out-of-frame TCR alpha sharing was underestimated by the models.

TCRdb analysed the 5' RACE reads with MiXCR anew, one entry per CDR3 protein. The sample lists about 700,000 distinct CDR3 sequences; 8.6% were seen once. The V segment lost 1 base and the J segment 7 bases; nucleotides outside the gene matches: 3. The CDR3 contains 14 residues. In germline, CDR1 is SGHVS, CDR2 FQNEAQ. These same records also appear under a second study, on yellow fever vaccine responses in identical twins.

The sequenced sample consisted of PBMCs. The chain has TRBV7-8 and TRBJ2-1; TRBD2 matches 8 bases. The source is a woman under 30 in good health. CDR3 protein: CASSLDSGGNEQFF. CDR3 in DNA: TGTGCCAGCAGCTTAGATTCGGGGGGGAATGAGCAGTTCTTC.